The 22 T cell receptor beta chains given below trace back to one sample, sequenced in a study of breast tumors, draining lymph nodes, adjacent tissues. TCRdb re-derived calls from the multiplex PCR reads in MiXCR, one entry per CDR3 protein. The data hold roughly 80,000 distinct CDR3 sequences, with about 21% observed a single time. The lymph nodes were axillary draining lymph nodes from breast cancer patients. Source material: axillary lymph node tissue. These receptors were obtained from a female donor with breast cancer. Some clones in this sample may be carry-over from other donors' samples.

Regarding this clonotype: This may arise from a read error, as a much more abundant clone is one base away. The chain carries TRBV12-3 or TRBV12-4 and TRBJ2-7; TRBD1 agrees at 7 bases. V gave up 5 bases and J gave up 7 bases; unmatched junction bases: 11. The CDR3 is 14 residues long. For the CDR3, the DNA is TGTGCCAGCAGTCCATCCGGGACAGTTCCGGAGCAGTACTTC. Amino acids: CASSPSGTVPEQYF.

This clonotype has only one observation. The genes are TRBV12-5 and TRBJ1-1, with no clear D. Trimming removed 2 bases at V and 0 bases at J, with 4 bases between. Germline-derived CDR1 and CDR2 are LGHNT and FRNRAP. The CDR3 contains 13 residues. The CDR3 coding sequence is TGTGCTAGTGGTTTGAGGGTGAACACTGAAGCTTTCTTT. Translating gives CASGLRVNTEAFF.

The chain uses TRBV11-2 and TRBJ2-5; 8 bases agree with TRBD2. CDR3 length: 16 amino acids. The V gene end was trimmed by 6 bases and the J gene end by 2 bases; junction bases not matched to a gene: 11. Germline CDR1 SGHAT, CDR2 FQNNGV. The CDR3 spells CASSRSALADQETQYF. The CDR3 coding sequence is TGTGCCAGCAGTAGATCCGCACTAGCGGATCAAGAGACCCAGTACTTC.

This clonotype was observed at least ten times. The genes are TRBV6-2 or TRBV6-3 and TRBJ2-1; D is perhaps TRBD1 (6 bases). CDR3 length: 14 residues. CDR1 is MNHEY and CDR2 is SVGEGT in the germline V gene. V lost 5 bases, J lost 4 bases, and 12 bases lay in between. DNA for the CDR3: TGTGCCAGCAGTCACCCCGGACAGTACAATGAGCAGTTCTTC. It translates to CASSHPGQYNEQFF.

The chain uses TRBV27 and TRBJ1-6; D gene uncertain. The CDR3 consists of 14 residues. Germline CDR1 and CDR2: MNHEY and SMNVEV (reference sequence). The V end lost 2 bases, the J end lost 6 bases, and 8 bases lay between the germline ends. As DNA, the CDR3 is TGTGCCAGCAGTTTACGGGGTAGTAATTCACCCCTCCACTTT. Amino acid sequence: CASSLRGSNSPLHF.

The genes are TRBV28 and TRBJ1-2; unclear D gene. Germline values: CDR1 MDHEN, CDR2 SYDVKM. This CDR3 has 16 amino acids. With 6 bases removed from V and 5 bases from J, the gap between germline ends came to 22 bases. CDR3 protein: CASRSPRHGPGYGYTF. The CDR3 DNA reads TGTGCCAGCAGGTCCCCCCGACACGGTCCGGGATATGGCTACACCTTC.

This clonotype was seen ten or more times. The rearrangement joins TRBV19 to TRBJ1-2; TRBD1 is a possible D gene (6 bases). The CDR3 is 13 residues long. V dropped 2 bases and J dropped 7 bases, with 11 bases sitting between them. Germline CDR1 LNHDA, CDR2 SQIVND (reference sequence). The CDR3 spells CASSISGDRGYTF. CDR3 nucleotide sequence: TGTGCCAGTAGTATATCAGGGGATCGTGGCTACACCTTC.

This clonotype was counted between two and nine times. This chain joins TRBV6-6 and TRBJ2-1; 16 bases map to TRBD2. The CDR3 has 18 amino acids. Germline CDR1 and CDR2: MNHNY and SVGAGI (reference sequence). V gave up 6 bases and J gave up 0 bases; unmatched junction bases: 5. The CDR3 here is CASRGLAGGSSSYNEQFF. The CDR3 DNA follows: TGTGCCAGCAGGGGACTAGCGGGAGGGTCTAGCTCCTACAATGAGCAGTTCTTC.

This clonotype was picked up many times. The chain has TRBV19 and TRBJ2-7, with D possibly being TRBD1 (6 bases). CDR3 size: 13 residues. Germline assignment: CDR1 LNHDA and CDR2 SQIVND (reference sequence). V dropped 7 bases and J dropped 5 bases, with 15 bases sitting between them. This chain's CDR3 is CASTPRGLDEQYF. Written as DNA, the CDR3 is TGTGCCAGTACCCCGAGGGGGTTAGACGAGCAGTACTTC.

Notes on this clonotype: A read error is possible here, since a much larger clone lies one base away. The chain recombines TRBV12-3 or TRBV12-4 with TRBJ1-3; TRBD1 is a possible D gene (5 bases). V lost 11 bases to trimming and J lost 2 bases, with 16 bases between them. The CDR3 has 14 amino acids. The CDR3 sequence is CAGPQSGAGNTIYF. The DNA of the CDR3 is TGTGCCGGCCCCCAATCGGGGGCTGGAAACACCATATATTTT.

As concerns this clonotype: A much bigger clone sits one base away, suggesting this may be a read error. The chain recombines TRBV30 with TRBJ1-2; D unclear. The germline gives CDR1 GTSNPN, CDR2 SVGIG (reference sequence). This CDR3 has 10 amino acids. CDR3 nucleotides: TGTGCCTGGGGCGAGGGCGGCTACGCCTTC. It is translated as CAWGEGGYAF.

This clonotype came up many times. The chain joins TRBV19 to TRBJ2-3; 8 nucleotides match TRBD1. With V trimmed by 7 bases and J by 6 bases, 15 bases remained unmatched. The CDR3 loop spans 16 amino acids. CDR1 and CDR2 from the germline V gene are LNHDA and SQIVND (reference sequence). DNA of the CDR3: TGTGCCAGTACGGAAACAGACAGGGGACACTTGGATACGCAGTATTTT. It encodes CASTETDRGHLDTQYF.

This clonotype was seen more than once but under ten times. J is TRBJ1-2 and V is TRBV27; D is unresolved. The V and J ends lost 5 bases and 4 bases respectively, with 17 bases between them. There are 15 residues in the CDR3. The germline V gene has CDR1 MNHEY and CDR2 SMNVEV (reference sequence). In DNA form, the CDR3 reads TGTGCCAGCAGTCCGACTCCCAGTGCCAGCTATGGCTACACCTTC. Translating gives CASSPTPSASYGYTF.

There are many counts of this clonotype. CDR3 bases: TGTGCCAGCAGTCAAAGACTTAGCACCGGGGAGCTGTTTTTT. Its translation is CASSQRLSTGELFF. V gene TRBV6-2 or TRBV6-3 combines with J gene TRBJ2-2; D not certain. The CDR3 sequence is 14 residues long. The germline CDR1 and CDR2 sequences are MNHEY and SVGEGT. The ends were cut back, 5 bases at V and 4 bases at J, with 11 bases in the middle.

This clonotype was seen many times. J is TRBJ2-3 and V is TRBV19, with TRBD2 identical over 9 bases. The V and J ends lost 3 bases and 2 bases, in that order; junction bases with no gene match: 12. Germline values: CDR1 LNHDA, CDR2 SQIVND (reference sequence). The CDR3 spans 18 residues. The CDR3 sequence is CASSMIGASGTLTDTQYF. The DNA of the CDR3 is TGTGCCAGTAGTATGATAGGGGCTAGCGGGACACTCACAGATACGCAGTATTTT.

In its sample, this clonotype was seen many times. The CDR3 DNA follows: TGCAGTGCTAGCCCGACGGTGGAGACCCAGTACTTC. Translated: CSASPTVETQYF. The chain carries TRBV20-1 and TRBJ2-5; D gene ambiguous. CDR1 DFQATT and CDR2 SNEGSKA come from the germline V gene (reference sequence). The CDR3 has 12 residues. The V end was cut by 3 bases, the J end by 5 bases, with 10 bases between.

The chain has TRBV10-3 and TRBJ1-1, with 8 bases identical to TRBD1. Germline CDR1 ENHRY, CDR2 SYGVKD. The CDR3 covers 14 residues. V shed 5 bases and J 6 bases; nucleotides not matched to a gene: 8. For the CDR3, the DNA is TGTGCCATCAGTCCGGACAGGGCGGGTTCTGAAGCTTTCTTT. Translating it yields CAISPDRAGSEAFF.

This clonotype was detected many times. The chain uses TRBV29-1 and TRBJ2-5; the D gene is possibly TRBD1 (5 bases). Germline CDR1 reads SQVTM; CDR2 reads ANQGSEA. V lost 5 bases, J lost 3 bases, and 13 bases lay in between. There are 13 residues in the CDR3. The CDR3 spells CSVRGRAKETQYF. The CDR3 coding sequence is TGCAGCGTTAGGGGCAGGGCCAAAGAGACCCAGTACTTC. The full variable domain, with the rest looked up from reference TRBV29-1 and TRBJ2-5, is SAVISQKPSRDICQRGTSLTIQCQVDSQVTMMFWYRQQPGQSLTLIATANQGSEATYESGFVIDKFPISRPNLTFSTLTVSNMSPEDSSIYLCSVRGRAKETQYFGPGTRLLVL.

Details on this clonotype: Compared with germline, one end of the junction differs, possibly owing to a read error. The J gene is TRBJ2-4, the V gene TRBV20-1, with a weak D call TRBD2 (6 bases). The length of the CDR3 is 12 residues. Per germline, CDR1 DFQATT and CDR2 SNEGSKA (reference sequence). The CDR3 loop is CSASKGRNTQYF. In DNA form, the CDR3 reads TGCAGTGCTAGCAAGGGGAGGAACACTCAGTACTTC.

This clonotype was detected ten times or more. V and J are TRBV6-2 or TRBV6-3 and TRBJ2-5; unclear D gene. The CDR3 contains 12 residues. V lost 4 bases and J lost 1, with 4 bases in between. The germline V gene has CDR1 MNHEY and CDR2 SVGEGT. CDR3 in amino acids: CASSLGQETQYF. The DNA of the CDR3 is TGTGCCAGCAGTTTGGGCCAAGAGACCCAGTACTTC.

The V gene is TRBV20-1, the J gene TRBJ1-4; D might be TRBD1 (6 bases). The CDR3 extends over 15 amino acids. V lost 5 bases and J 8 bases, leaving 21 bases between the germline ends. The germline V gene encodes CDR1 DFQATT and CDR2 SNEGSKA (reference sequence). This CDR3 is CSAREGGGPREKLFF. The CDR3 DNA reads TGCAGTGCTCGGGAGGGTGGGGGGCCAAGAGAAAAACTGTTTTTT.

A note on this clonotype: It may be a read error: a sequence one base away is much more abundant. This chain links TRBV6-1 with TRBJ2-3; 7 bases map to TRBD2. Germline lookup yields CDR1 MNHNS and CDR2 SASEGT. This CDR3 is 17 amino acids long. The CDR3 region is CASGEPEAGSRTDTQYF. The DNA of the CDR3 is TGTGCCAGCGGTGAACCAGAAGCGGGATCCCGCACAGATACGCAGTATTTT.